This T cell receptor beta chain emerged from a study of OX40 agonist ivuxolimab in advanced cancers. Study context: Eligibility admitted prior anti-PD-1, anti-PD-L1 or anti-CTLA-4 therapy; about 40% had some.

In this sample, this clone turned up a few times. Repertoires were generated with immunoSEQ multiplex PCR, while TCRdb's copy carries only in-frame clones and drops some. This sample has around 70,000 clones, with approximately 82% found just once. This CDR3 has 18 amino acids. The germline V gene encodes CDR1 LNHDA and CDR2 SQIVND (reference sequence). V lost 5 bases, J lost 3 bases, and 8 bases stayed unmatched. This sequence was found in an adult with an advanced solid tumor such as melanoma, head and neck, liver or kidney cancer. The starting material was CD4+ or CD8+ T cells sorted from blood, obtained in a trial of the OX40 agonist ivuxolimab. The chain couples TRBV19 to TRBJ2-1, with TRBD2 identical over 15 bases. The CDR3 DNA reads TGTGCCAGTAGTCGGACTAGCGGGGGGGCCGGTCGCTACAATGAGCAGTTCTTC. As protein: CASSRTSGGAGRYNEQFF.